This T cell receptor beta chain originates from a study of blood T cell repertoires in COVID-19. Profiled with immunoSEQ multiplex PCR; TCRdb holds only in-frame clones, not every one. In the table there are tens of thousands of clones, around 73% of which are singletons. This CDR3 is 12 amino acids long. CDR1 and CDR2 from the germline V gene are GTSNPN and SVGIG (reference sequence). V was trimmed by 2 bases and J by 2 bases, leaving 7 bases between them. The sequencing input was peripheral blood. The clonotype comes from a woman aged 70 to 79 with acute or convalescent COVID-19. This chain links TRBV30 with TRBJ2-7; D unclear. The CDR3 nucleotides read TGTGCCTGGAGTAGAGTAGCCTACGAGCAGTACTTC. It yields the protein CAWSRVAYEQYF.